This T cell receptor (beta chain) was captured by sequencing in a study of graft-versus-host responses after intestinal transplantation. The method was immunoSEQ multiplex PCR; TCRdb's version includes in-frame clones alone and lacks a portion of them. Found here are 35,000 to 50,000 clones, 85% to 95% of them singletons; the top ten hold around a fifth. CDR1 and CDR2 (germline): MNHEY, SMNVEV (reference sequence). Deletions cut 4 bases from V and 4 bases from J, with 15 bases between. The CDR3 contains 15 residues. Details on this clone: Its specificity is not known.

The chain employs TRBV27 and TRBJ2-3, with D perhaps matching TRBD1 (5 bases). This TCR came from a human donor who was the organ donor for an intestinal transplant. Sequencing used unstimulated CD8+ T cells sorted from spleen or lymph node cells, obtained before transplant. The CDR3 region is CASSSGGWGPDTQYF. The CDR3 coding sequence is TGTGCCAGCAGTTCCGGCGGTTGGGGCCCAGATACGCAGTATTTT.